This TCR beta chain is drawn from a study of a mutant IDH1 vaccine in newly diagnosed glioma. At the level of the study: Onset of vaccination occurred 4-6 weeks following radiotherapy alone, or with temozolomide cycles. The study held visit V12 at week 35 and visit V13 at week 47. Study results and caveats: In about 93% of patients, immune responses induced by the vaccine occurred.

Clones were read by immunoSEQ multiplex PCR, and TCRdb kept only the in-frame ones, dropping some. Of just under 70,000 clones detected, roughly 83% appear once; the ten largest clones hold about 12%. CDR1 is PRHDT, CDR2 FYEKMQ, per germline (reference sequence). This CDR3 spans 17 amino acids. Deletions cut 0 bases from V and 0 bases from J, with 15 bases between. With respect to this clone: What it binds is not known.

Regarding time point: week 35, safety follow-up. Each dose delivered 300 ug of mutant IDH1 20-mer peptide subcutaneously with imiquimod. New WHO grade 3 or 4 IDH1-mutant, ATRX-lost astrocytomas were present in all donors. The origin of this receptor is a man in his late teens or twenties with glioma. The starting material was PBMCs, obtained from a glioma patient whose treatment included an IDH1 peptide vaccine. The chain couples TRBV13 to TRBJ2-7, with no clear D. This CDR3 reads CASSLGILDGSSYEQYF. DNA for the CDR3: TGTGCCAGCAGCTTAGGAATTCTGGACGGTAGCTCCTACGAGCAGTACTTC.